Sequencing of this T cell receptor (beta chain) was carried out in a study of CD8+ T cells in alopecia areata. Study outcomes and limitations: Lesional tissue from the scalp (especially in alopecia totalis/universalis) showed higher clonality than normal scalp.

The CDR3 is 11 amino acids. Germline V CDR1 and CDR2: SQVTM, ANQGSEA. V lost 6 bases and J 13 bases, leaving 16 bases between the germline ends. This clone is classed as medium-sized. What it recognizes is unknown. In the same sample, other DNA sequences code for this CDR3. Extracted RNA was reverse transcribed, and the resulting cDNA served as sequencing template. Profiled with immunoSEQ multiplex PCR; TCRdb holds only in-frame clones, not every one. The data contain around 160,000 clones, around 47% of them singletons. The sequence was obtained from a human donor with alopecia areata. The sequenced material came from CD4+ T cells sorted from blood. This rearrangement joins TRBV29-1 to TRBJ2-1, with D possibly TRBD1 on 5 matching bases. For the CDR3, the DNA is TGCAGCGTAAACCCAGGGCTGACTCAGTTCTTC. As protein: CSVNPGLTQFF.